The 15 T cell receptor beta chains presented below share a single source sample, sequenced in a study of OX40 agonist ivuxolimab in advanced cancers. Sequenced by immunoSEQ multiplex PCR; TCRdb stores in-frame clones only, minus some. The sample has about 96,000 clones, around 90% seen once. The input for sequencing was CD4+ or CD8+ T cells sorted from blood, taken in a trial of the OX40 agonist ivuxolimab. These receptors originate from an adult with an advanced solid tumor such as melanoma, head and neck, liver or kidney cancer.

The chain carries TRBV6-5 and TRBJ1-5; D remains ambiguous. The V gene lost 4 bases and the J gene lost 2 bases, with 12 bases spanning the gap. Germline V CDR1 and CDR2: MNHEY, SVGAGI. This CDR3 is built from 15 residues. In DNA form, the CDR3 reads TGTGCCAGCAGTTGGGAAATGGGTCGCAATCAGCCCCAGCATTTT. Translated: CASSWEMGRNQPQHF.

This chain joins TRBV4-3 and TRBJ2-3; 10 bases line up with TRBD1. The CDR3 has 16 residues. CDR1 and CDR2 from the germline V gene are LGHNA and YSLEER. With 4 bases clipped from V and 5 bases from J, the junction kept 9 bases outside the gene matches. This CDR3 is CASSLTGTGAVDTQYF. The CDR3 DNA follows: TGCGCCAGCAGCCTCACCGGGACAGGGGCTGTAGATACGCAGTATTTT.

This chain links TRBV11-1 with TRBJ2-7, with 7 bases aligning to TRBD1. The CDR3 length is 14 residues. Germline values: CDR1 SGHAT, CDR2 FQDESV (reference sequence). The V gene end was trimmed by 5 bases and the J gene end by 2 bases; junction bases not matched to a gene: 6. The CDR3 region is CASSRDRLTYEQYF. CDR3 nucleotide sequence: TGTGCCAGCAGCCGGGACAGATTAACCTACGAGCAGTACTTC. Full variable domain (rest looked up from reference TRBV11-1 and TRBJ2-7): EAEVAQSPRYKITEKSQAVAFWCDPISGHATLYWYRQILGQGPELLVQFQDESVVDDSQLPKDRFSAERLKGVDSTLKIQPAELGDSAMYLCASSRDRLTYEQYFGPGTRLTVT.

V usage is TRBV6-5 and J usage is TRBJ2-7; 7 bases are shared with TRBD2. V was pared by 10 bases and J by 0 bases, with 9 bases of the junction left unmatched. Germline V gene sequence: CDR1 MNHEY, CDR2 SVGAGI. The CDR3 is made up of 14 amino acids. Here the CDR3 reads CATAPGTISYEQYF. Written as DNA, the CDR3 is TGTGCCACGGCTCCCGGGACTATCTCCTACGAGCAGTACTTC.

The chain recombines TRBV15 with TRBJ2-2, with 7 nucleotides matching TRBD2. V lost 8 bases to trimming and J lost 3 bases; unmatched junction nucleotides: 9. The V gene's germline CDR1 is LNHNV and CDR2 YYDKDF (reference sequence). The CDR3 contains 15 residues. DNA of the CDR3: TGTGCCACCGGTGGGAGGGCCGCGGACACCGGGGAGCTGTTTTTT. Its protein is CATGGRAADTGELFF.

This rearrangement joins TRBV4-2 to TRBJ2-1; D may be TRBD2 (6 bases). Germline values: CDR1 LGHNA, CDR2 YNFKEQ. V dropped 5 bases and J dropped 7 bases, with 21 bases sitting between them. There are 16 residues in the CDR3. The CDR3 nucleotides read TGTGCCAGCAGCGACCCACTGCGCGGGAAAAGGAATGAGCAGTTCTTC. This sequence encodes CASSDPLRGKRNEQFF.

By share of the sample, this clone is medium-sized. This chain joins TRBV7-9 and TRBJ1-1; D is unresolved. The CDR3 totals 13 residues. V lost 1 base, J lost 2 bases, and 5 bases lay in between. CDR1 and CDR2 (germline): SEHNR, FQNEAQ (reference sequence). CDR3 loop: CASSLGSNTEAFF. As DNA, the CDR3 is TGTGCCAGCAGCTTAGGGAGCAACACTGAAGCTTTCTTT.

V gene TRBV30 combines with J gene TRBJ2-7; tentatively, D is TRBD2 (7 bases). With 3 bases removed from V and 5 bases from J, the gap between germline ends came to 17 bases. CDR1 GTSNPN and CDR2 SVGIG come from the germline V gene (reference sequence). The CDR3 length is 14 residues. Here the CDR3 DNA reads TGTGCCTGGAGGACCGGCCGGGGGGCGAACGAGCAGTACTTC. The encoded protein is CAWRTGRGANEQYF.

The chain combines TRBV5-1 with TRBJ2-3; 10 bases agree with TRBD1. The CDR3 consists of 15 residues. The trim removed 4 bases at V and 2 bases at J, leaving 4 bases unmatched. Germline CDR1 and CDR2: SGHRS and YFSETQ. The CDR3 nucleotides are TGCGCCAGCAGCCTGGACAGGGGGACCACAGATACGCAGTATTTT. It translates to CASSLDRGTTDTQYF.

The CDR3 reads CASSLQGNWQFF. In DNA, the CDR3 is TGTGCCAGCAGCTTGCAGGGGAATTGGCAGTTCTTC. The chain has TRBV5-6 and TRBJ2-1, with D possibly being TRBD1 (6 bases). Looked up from germline, CDR1 is SGHDT and CDR2 is YYEEEE. This CDR3 has 12 residues. Trimming took off 1 base at V and 12 bases at J, with 11 bases between the two ends. The variable domain in full, with the rest retrieved from reference TRBV5-6 and TRBJ2-1, is DAGVTQSPTHLIKTRGQQVTLRCSPKSGHDTVSWYQQALGQGPQFIFQYYEEEERQRGNFPDRFSGHQFPNYSSELNVNALLLGDSALYLCASSLQGNWQFFGPGTRLTVL.

A note on this clone: Compared with germline, one end of the junction differs, possibly owing to a read error. V usage is TRBV7-7 and J usage is TRBJ2-1; 9 bases align to TRBD1. Germline V gene lookup returns CDR1 SSHAT and CDR2 FNYEAQ (reference sequence). The CDR3 is 15 amino acids. The DNA for the CDR3 is TGTGCTAGCAGCCGGGGACAGGGCACCCACAATGAGCAGTTCTTC. Translating it yields CASSRGQGTHNEQFF.

The chain couples TRBV30 to TRBJ2-1, with 12 bases aligning to TRBD2. Trimming removed 4 bases from V and 0 bases from J; junction bases left unmatched: 7. This CDR3 has 17 residues. Germline CDR1 GTSNPN, CDR2 SVGIG (reference sequence). Here the CDR3 DNA reads TGTGCCTGGACCCGACCGGGACTAGCGGGCTCCTACAATGAGCAGTTCTTC. It is translated as CAWTRPGLAGSYNEQFF.

The chain carries TRBV19 and TRBJ1-2; 8 bases are a match to TRBD1. The CDR3 spans 13 residues. The trim removed 6 bases at V and 8 bases at J, leaving 8 bases unmatched. CDR1 is LNHDA, CDR2 SQIVND, per germline (reference sequence). In nucleotides, the CDR3 is TGTGCCAGTAGGGACAGGGTTTTGTGGGGCTACACCTTC. Amino acid sequence: CASRDRVLWGYTF.

This rearrangement joins TRBV9 to TRBJ2-6; maybe TRBD1 (5 bases). Trimming removed 2 bases from V and 2 bases from J, with 14 bases in between. CDR1 and CDR2 from the germline V gene are SGDLS and YYNGEE. The CDR3 sequence is 17 residues long. The CDR3 sequence is CASSVGQGGPGANVLTF. The CDR3 DNA reads TGTGCCAGCAGCGTGGGGCAGGGTGGCCCTGGGGCCAACGTCCTGACTTTC.

The chain uses TRBV18 and TRBJ2-5; 10 nucleotides match TRBD2. Germline V gene data show CDR1 as KGHSH and CDR2 as LQKENI. This CDR3 is built from 16 residues. V dropped 4 bases and J dropped 4; count of bases not matched to a gene: 9. The CDR3 loop reads CASSRLPGLARETQYF. The CDR3 DNA reads TGTGCCAGCTCACGACTTCCGGGACTAGCGAGAGAGACCCAGTACTTC.